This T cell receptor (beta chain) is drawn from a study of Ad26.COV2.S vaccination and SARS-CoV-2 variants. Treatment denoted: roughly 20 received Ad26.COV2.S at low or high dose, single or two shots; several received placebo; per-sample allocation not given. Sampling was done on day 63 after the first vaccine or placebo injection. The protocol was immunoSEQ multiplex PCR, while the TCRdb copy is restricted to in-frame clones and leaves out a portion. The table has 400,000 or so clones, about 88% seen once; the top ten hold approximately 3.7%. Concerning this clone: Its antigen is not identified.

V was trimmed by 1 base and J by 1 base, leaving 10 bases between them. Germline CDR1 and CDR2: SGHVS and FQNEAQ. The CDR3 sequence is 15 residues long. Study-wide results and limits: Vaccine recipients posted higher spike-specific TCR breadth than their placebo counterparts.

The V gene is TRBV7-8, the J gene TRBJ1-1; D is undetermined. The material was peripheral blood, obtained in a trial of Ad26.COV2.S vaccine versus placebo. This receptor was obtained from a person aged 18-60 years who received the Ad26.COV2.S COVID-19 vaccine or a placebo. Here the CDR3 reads CASSLGGGKNTEAFF. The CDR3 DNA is TGTGCCAGCAGCTTAGGAGGAGGGAAGAACACTGAAGCTTTCTTT.